The 32 T cell receptor beta chains reported below all come from one sample, sequenced in a study of molecular identifiers for immune sequencing clone quantification. TCRdb ran MiXCR on the PCR reads and lists one entry per CDR3 protein. The data contain 350,000 or so distinct CDR3 sequences, 20% to 25% of them singletons. Sequenced input: naive CD8+ T cells from blood, with Jurkat cell RNA spiked in. Subset of the sample: FACS-sorted CD8+CD4-CCR7+CD45RA+ naive T cells. The source of these receptors is a human donor in good health. Some libraries in this study had Jurkat cell RNA spiked in.

Concerning this clonotype: This may arise from a read error, as a much more abundant clone is one base away. This chain links TRBV19 with TRBJ1-2, with D possibly TRBD1 on 6 matching bases. The CDR3 spans 16 residues. Per germline, CDR1 LNHDA and CDR2 SQIVND (reference sequence). The CDR3 loop is CVSSNKGPGATNGYTF. CDR3 coding DNA: TGTGTCAGTAGTAATAAGGGCCCAGGGGCAACAAATGGCTACACCTTC.

The table lists this clonotype with a few counts. The chain combines TRBV24-1 with TRBJ2-1, with D perhaps matching TRBD1 (6 bases). The CDR3 totals 14 residues. The germline gives CDR1 KGHDR, CDR2 SFDVKD. The V end lost 4 bases, the J end lost 5 bases, and 11 bases lay between the germline ends. CDR3 bases: TGTGCCACCAGTGAAACGGACAGCAACAATGAGCAGTTCTTC. Its translation: CATSETDSNNEQFF.

Details on this clonotype: A much larger clonotype is one base distant, so this may be a read error. V is TRBV4-1 and J is TRBJ2-5, with D possibly TRBD1 on 6 matching bases. Between the trimmed V and J ends, which lost 1 base and 2 bases, there was a span of 14 bases. From germline, CDR1 is MGHRA and CDR2 YSYEKL. The length of the CDR3 is 16 residues. The CDR3 spells CASSQASRGSQETQYF. CDR3 bases: TGCGCCAGCAGCCAAGCTAGCAGGGGAAGTCAAGAGACCCAGTACTTC.

This clonotype was seen repeatedly, ten times or more. J is TRBJ2-7 and V is TRBV5-1; D is uncertain. V lost 7 bases to trimming and J lost 1 base, with 12 bases between them. Germline assignment: CDR1 SGHRS and CDR2 YFSETQ. The CDR3 spans 13 residues. The CDR3: CASCQEGSYEQYF. CDR3 bases: TGCGCCAGCTGTCAGGAAGGATCCTACGAGCAGTACTTC.

V and J are TRBV5-6 and TRBJ1-5; D remains unclear. V lost 4 bases to trimming and J lost 7 bases, with 9 bases between them. In germline, CDR1 is SGHDT, CDR2 YYEEEE. The CDR3 consists of 12 residues. CDR3 DNA: TGTGCCAGCAGCACTTGGTTCCAGCCCCAGCATTTT. Its protein product is CASSTWFQPQHF.

Concerning this clonotype itself: One base away lies a much larger clone, so this may be a sequencing read error. The chain links TRBV6-5 to TRBJ2-4; D possibly corresponds to TRBD1 (6 bases). Trimming pared 6 bases from V and 1 base from J, leaving 13 bases between. The germline CDR1 and CDR2 sequences are MNHEY and SVGAGI. The length of the CDR3 is 15 residues. CDR3 protein: CASSGTGFAKNIQYF. The CDR3 DNA sequence: TGTGCCAGCAGCGGAACAGGGTTCGCCAAAAACATTCAGTACTTC.

This clonotype occurred many times. The rearrangement uses TRBV29-1 and TRBJ2-2; 9 bases fit TRBD2. The J segment lost 4 bases and the V segment lost 2 bases, leaving 11 bases of the junction unmatched. This CDR3 comprises 17 residues. Looked up from germline, CDR1 is SQVTM and CDR2 is ANQGSEA. This chain's CDR3 is CSVELPGLAKATGELFF. As DNA, the CDR3 is TGCAGCGTTGAACTCCCTGGACTAGCGAAGGCCACCGGGGAGCTGTTTTTT.

This clonotype was counted at least ten times. This chain links TRBV29-1 with TRBJ1-1; D call uncertain. This CDR3 contains 12 residues. V shed 0 bases and J shed 1 base, with 3 bases lying between them. CDR1 and CDR2 (germline): SQVTM, ANQGSEA. This chain's CDR3 is CSVEEQNTEAFF. DNA of the CDR3: TGCAGCGTTGAAGAACAGAACACTGAAGCTTTCTTT.

The chain carries TRBV29-1 and TRBJ2-5; D call uncertain. CDR1 and CDR2 (germline): SQVTM, ANQGSEA. Trimming removed 1 base at V and 2 bases at J, with 14 bases between. The CDR3 totals 15 residues. CDR3 loop: CSVEGCGLNQETQYF. The CDR3 bases are TGCAGCGTTGAAGGATGTGGCTTAAATCAAGAGACCCAGTACTTC. Full variable domain (missing parts from reference TRBV29-1 and TRBJ2-5): SAVISQKPSRDICQRGTSLTIQCQVDSQVTMMFWYRQQPGQSLTLIATANQGSEATYESGFVIDKFPISRPNLTFSTLTVSNMSPEDSSIYLCSVEGCGLNQETQYFGPGTRLLVL.

This clonotype was detected only once. Mismatch with germline at one junction end may stem from a read error. The chain couples TRBV4-1 to TRBJ2-6; D possibly uses TRBD1 or TRBD2 (5 bases each). CDR1 is MGHRA, CDR2 YSYEKL, per germline. The CDR3 runs 21 residues. CDR3 in amino acids: CASSQDPLYVGVEPGADVLTF. CDR3 nucleotide sequence: TGCGCCAGCAGCCAAGATCCCCTTTATGTGGGAGTTGAGCCTGGGGCCGACGTCCTGACTTTC.

Ten or more counts support this clonotype. J is TRBJ2-1 and V is TRBV7-9; tentative D call: TRBD1 (6 bases). The CDR3 has 14 amino acids. V dropped 1 base and J dropped 9 bases, with 13 bases sitting between them. Germline V gene sequence: CDR1 SEHNR, CDR2 FQNEAQ (reference sequence). CDR3: CASSLGQDLSEQFF. In DNA, the CDR3 is TGTGCCAGCAGCTTAGGACAGGACCTATCTGAGCAGTTCTTC.

This chain uses TRBV7-9 with TRBJ2-5, with a possible D match to TRBD2 (6 bases). The CDR3 runs to 13 residues. The germline V gene encodes CDR1 SEHNR and CDR2 FQNEAQ (reference sequence). Trimming removed 5 bases at V and 4 bases at J, with 11 bases between. The CDR3 coding sequence is TGTGCCAGCAGCAGGGACTTCCTAGAGACCCAGTACTTC. Residues: CASSRDFLETQYF.

This clonotype occurred many times. The chain joins TRBV6-5 to TRBJ2-7, with 12 bases identical to TRBD1. The CDR3 contains 14 residues. J gave up 5 bases and V 6 bases, and 5 bases lay outside the gene matches. In germline, CDR1 is MNHEY, CDR2 SVGAGI. The CDR3 DNA is TGTGCCAGCAGCGGGACAGGGGGCGTCCACGAGCAGTACTTC. It yields the protein CASSGTGGVHEQYF.

Points on this clonotype: The junction departs from germline at one end; a sequencing error may be responsible. V and J are TRBV2 and TRBJ1-5; TRBD1 matches 9 bases. The CDR3 covers 17 residues. The germline V gene has CDR1 SNHLY and CDR2 FYNNEI. CDR3 nucleotide sequence: TGTGCCGGCAGCGTAACTTGGGACAGGGCCTTCAATCAGCCCCAGCATTTT. This translates into CAGSVTWDRAFNQPQHF. The whole variable domain, filled in from reference TRBV2 and TRBJ1-5, reads EPEVTQTPSHQVTQMGQEVILRCVPISNHLYFYWYRQILGQKVEFLVSFYNNEISEKSEIFDDQFSVERPDGSNFTLKIRSTKLEDSAMYFCAGSVTWDRAFNQPQHFGDGTRLSIL.

The rearrangement joins TRBV27 to TRBJ2-3; D is possibly TRBD2 (6 bases). V lost 9 bases, J lost 6 bases, and 16 bases lay in between. The germline V gene has CDR1 MNHEY and CDR2 SMNVEV (reference sequence). The CDR3 spans 13 residues. This chain's CDR3 is CARGEEGADTQYF. CDR3 bases: TGTGCCAGGGGGGAGGAGGGCGCGGATACGCAGTATTTT.

Remarks on this clonotype: A much larger clone lies a single base off, so this may be a read error. The chain recombines TRBV6-5 with TRBJ2-7, with TRBD1 matching 8 bases. This CDR3 region has 15 residues. CDR1 MNHEY and CDR2 SVGAGI come from the germline V gene. CDR3 amino acids: CAGSWTGTGDYEQYF. The CDR3, as DNA: TGTGCCGGCAGTTGGACCGGGACAGGTGACTACGAGCAGTACTTC.

Concerning this clonotype: A far larger clone is just one base off, so this is likely a read error. This rearrangement joins TRBV12-3 or TRBV12-4 to TRBJ1-1; D is ambiguous. With 5 bases removed from V and 0 bases from J, the gap between germline ends came to 10 bases. This CDR3 contains 14 residues. As DNA, the CDR3 is TGTGCCAGCAGTCCGGACGGGATGAACACTGAAGCTTTCTTT. Encoded protein: CASSPDGMNTEAFF.

This clonotype was found many times. V gene TRBV13 combines with J gene TRBJ2-4; D remains ambiguous. CDR1 and CDR2 from the germline V gene are PRHDT and FYEKMQ (reference sequence). Trimming removed 0 bases from V and 1 base from J, with 13 bases in between. The length of the CDR3 is 17 residues. This CDR3 reads CASSLGPPRRAKNIQYF. Here the CDR3 DNA reads TGTGCCAGCAGCTTAGGGCCCCCGAGGCGGGCCAAAAACATTCAGTACTTC.

This clonotype was observed a handful of times. The gene calls are TRBV10-2 and TRBJ2-2; 9 nucleotides line up with TRBD1. This CDR3 contains 16 residues. Germline V lookup: CDR1 WSHSY, CDR2 SAAADI. Trimming at V came to 3 bases and at J to 4 bases, leaving 6 bases not matched to a gene. CDR3 DNA sequence: TGCGCCAGCAGTGACACAGGGGGCGCTGGCACCGGGGAGCTGTTTTTT. Protein product: CASSDTGGAGTGELFF.

This clonotype has at least ten counts. The chain is built from TRBV7-3 and TRBJ2-5; possibly TRBD1 for D (6 bases). The CDR3 is 14 amino acids. The ends were cut back, 5 bases at V and 3 bases at J, with 13 bases in the middle. Looked up from germline, CDR1 is SGHTA and CDR2 is FQGTGA. In DNA form, the CDR3 reads TGTGCCAGCAGCCTACAGGGACCTAAAGAGACCCAGTACTTC. Translation gives CASSLQGPKETQYF.

On this clonotype: A much larger clone lies a single base off, so this may be a read error. The genes are TRBV4-1 and TRBJ2-7, with a possible D match to TRBD2 (6 bases). Germline V gives CDR1 MGHRA, CDR2 YSYEKL. The CDR3 totals 13 residues. The CDR3 DNA sequence: TGCGCCAGCGGCCAAGGGCTAGCGCAAGAGCAGTACTTC. Its protein product is CASGQGLAQEQYF.

This clonotype was observed many times. The chain has TRBV29-1 and TRBJ1-1; D unresolved. V lost 4 bases, J lost 4 bases, and 1 base lay in between. CDR3 length equals 9 residues. Per the germline V gene, CDR1 is SQVTM and CDR2 is ANQGSEA. The chain's CDR3 is CSVGTEAFF. The DNA for the CDR3 is TGCAGCGTTGGCACTGAAGCTTTCTTT.

This clonotype appeared many times. J is TRBJ1-1 and V is TRBV14; D gene uncertain. This CDR3 region has 14 residues. V lost 3 bases to trimming and J lost 1 base, with 9 bases between them. Per germline, CDR1 SGHDN and CDR2 FVKESK. The DNA for the CDR3 is TGTGCCAGCAGCCATCAGGACTGGAACACTGAAGCTTTCTTT. It yields the protein CASSHQDWNTEAFF. Combining the CDR3 with reference TRBV14 and TRBJ1-1 gives the whole variable domain EAGVTQFPSHSVIEKGQTVTLRCDPISGHDNLYWYRRVMGKEIKFLLHFVKESKQDESGMPNNRFLAERTGGTYSTLKVQPAELEDSGVYFCASSHQDWNTEAFFGQGTRLTVV.

Only a few counts were recorded for this clonotype. The chain employs TRBV19 and TRBJ2-3, with 7 nucleotides matching TRBD2. Germline V CDR1 and CDR2: LNHDA, SQIVND (reference sequence). The CDR3 contains 13 residues. The ends lost 3 bases at V and 4 bases at J; junction bases unmatched: 1. CDR3 residues: CASSMSGADTQYF. In nucleotides, the CDR3 is TGTGCCAGTAGTATGAGCGGGGCAGATACGCAGTATTTT.

The rearrangement links TRBV27 to TRBJ2-5; D is unresolved. Germline loops: CDR1 MNHEY, CDR2 SMNVEV (reference sequence). Trimming removed 1 base at V and 4 bases at J, with 16 bases between. This CDR3 is built from 16 residues. The CDR3 here is CASSLWSGATPETQYF. DNA for the CDR3: TGTGCCAGCAGTTTATGGTCCGGAGCCACCCCAGAGACCCAGTACTTC.

This clonotype has ten or more counts. The chain carries TRBV12-3 or TRBV12-4 and TRBJ2-3; D not resolved. This CDR3 is built from 14 residues. V lost 3 bases, J lost 0 bases, and 7 bases lay in between. The chain's CDR3 is CASSLSESTDTQYF. In DNA form, the CDR3 reads TGTGCCAGCAGTTTGTCCGAAAGCACAGATACGCAGTATTTT.

As concerns this clonotype: A read error may account for a junction end that differs from germline. The rearrangement joins TRBV7-9 to TRBJ2-3; 10 bases align to TRBD1. Per germline, CDR1 SEHNR and CDR2 FQNEAQ (reference sequence). This CDR3 is built from 15 residues. CDR3 bases: TGTGCCAGCAGCTTCCGGGACAGGGGAACAGATACGCGGTATTTT. As protein: CASSFRDRGTDTRYF.

With regard to this clonotype: A clone one base away is much larger, so this may be a read error. V is TRBV30 and J is TRBJ1-1, with D maybe TRBD1 (6 bases). Germline lookup yields CDR1 GTSNPN and CDR2 SVGIG (reference sequence). This CDR3 has 13 residues. This CDR3 reads CAWSIARGAEASF. CDR3 DNA: TGTGCCTGGAGTATAGCCAGGGGCGCTGAAGCTTCCTTT. The full variable domain, in which reference TRBV30 and TRBJ1-1 provide the parts outside the CDR3, is SQTIHQWPATLVQPVGSPLSLECTVEGTSNPNLYWYRQAAGRGLQLLFYSVGIGQISSEVPQNLSASRPQDRQFILSSKKLLLSDSGFYLCAWSIARGAEASFGQGTRLTVV.

This clonotype appeared many times. The rearrangement joins TRBV6-5 to TRBJ2-7; D remains unclear. Germline V gene sequence: CDR1 MNHEY, CDR2 SVGAGI. This CDR3 spans 13 amino acids. V was cut by 2 bases and J by 6 bases, with 11 bases left in between. The CDR3 sequence: CASSYAVSSEQYF. For the CDR3, the DNA is TGTGCCAGCAGTTACGCGGTTAGCTCCGAGCAGTACTTC.

This clonotype was observed at least ten times. The chain couples TRBV29-1 to TRBJ2-1, with 13 nucleotides matching TRBD2. J gave up 0 bases and V 1 base, and 3 bases lay outside the gene matches. This CDR3 spans 17 amino acids. The V gene's germline CDR1 is SQVTM and CDR2 ANQGSEA. The CDR3 sequence is CSVEGLAGGPSYNEQFF. The CDR3 nucleotides read TGCAGCGTTGAAGGACTAGCGGGGGGACCCTCCTACAATGAGCAGTTCTTC.

This clonotype was seen many times. The DNA for the CDR3 is TGTGCCAGCAGCCAAAGTCCGGGACCCTACGAGCAGTACTTC. Protein sequence: CASSQSPGPYEQYF. The rearrangement links TRBV3-1 to TRBJ2-7; perhaps D is TRBD1 or TRBD2 (5 bases each). V lost 2 bases to trimming and J lost 2 bases, with 10 bases between them. Per the germline V gene, CDR1 is LGHDT and CDR2 is YNNKEL (reference sequence). The CDR3 has 14 residues.

This sequence joins TRBV10-3 and TRBJ1-5, with D perhaps matching TRBD1 (5 bases). CDR3 length: 14 residues. The V gene's germline CDR1 is ENHRY and CDR2 SYGVKD. V shed 2 bases and J shed 5 bases, with 10 bases lying between them. CDR3 sequence: CAISEAAGYQPQHF. The CDR3 coding sequence is TGTGCCATCAGTGAGGCCGCAGGGTATCAGCCCCAGCATTTT.